This T cell receptor beta chain derives from a study of blood T cell repertoires in COVID-19. Study-wide context: The origin of the acute and convalescent COVID-19 samples was the United States, Italy and Spain.

With 5 bases removed from V and 4 bases from J, the gap between germline ends came to 14 bases. The CDR3 is 14 residues long. From germline, CDR1 is MNHEY and CDR2 SMNVEV (reference sequence). Assay used: immunoSEQ multiplex PCR; TCRdb lists only in-frame clones, some missing. The table has fewer than 80,000 clones, roughly 80% seen once. Source material: peripheral blood. This chain links TRBV27 with TRBJ1-2; D gene unclear. The source of this sequence is a woman of 80 years or more with acute or convalescent COVID-19. For the CDR3, the DNA is TGTGCCAGCAGTACCCCGACAAGGCCCTATGGCTACACCTTC. Amino acid sequence: CASSTPTRPYGYTF.